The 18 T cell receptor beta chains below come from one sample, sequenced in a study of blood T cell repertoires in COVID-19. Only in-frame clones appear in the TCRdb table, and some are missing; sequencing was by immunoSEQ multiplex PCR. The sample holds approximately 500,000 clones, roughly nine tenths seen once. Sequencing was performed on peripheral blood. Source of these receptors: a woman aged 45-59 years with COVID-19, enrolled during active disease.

This chain's CDR3 is CASSLGLTGLSEKLFF. As DNA, the CDR3 is TGCGCCAGCAGCTTAGGCCTGACAGGGCTGAGTGAAAAACTGTTTTTT. The chain recombines TRBV5-1 with TRBJ1-4; 7 positions agree with TRBD1. V was clipped by 2 bases and J by 7 bases; unmatched bases: 11. CDR3 size: 16 residues. CDR1 and CDR2 from the germline V gene are SGHRS and YFSETQ. The variable domain in full, with the rest retrieved from reference TRBV5-1 and TRBJ1-4, is KAGVTQTPRYLIKTRGQQVTLSCSPISGHRSVSWYQQTPGQGLQFLFEYFSETQRNKGNFPGRFSGRQFSNSRSEMNVSTLELGDSALYLCASSLGLTGLSEKLFFGSGTQLSVL.

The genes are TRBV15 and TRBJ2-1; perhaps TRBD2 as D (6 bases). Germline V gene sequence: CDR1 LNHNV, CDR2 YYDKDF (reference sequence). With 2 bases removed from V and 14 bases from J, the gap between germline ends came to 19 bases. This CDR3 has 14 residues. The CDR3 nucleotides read TGTGCCACCAGCAGACCTATCGACCCCTGGGAGGAGTTCTTC. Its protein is CATSRPIDPWEEFF.

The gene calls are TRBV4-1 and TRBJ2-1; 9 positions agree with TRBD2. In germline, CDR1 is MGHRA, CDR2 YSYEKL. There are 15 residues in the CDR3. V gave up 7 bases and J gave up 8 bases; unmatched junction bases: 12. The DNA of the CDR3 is TGCGCCAGCACGGTCAAGCTAGCGGGGAACTATGAGCAGTTCTTC. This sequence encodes CASTVKLAGNYEQFF.

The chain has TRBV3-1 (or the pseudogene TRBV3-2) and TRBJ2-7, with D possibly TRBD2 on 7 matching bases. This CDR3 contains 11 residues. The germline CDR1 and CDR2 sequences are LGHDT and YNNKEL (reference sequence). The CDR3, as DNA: TGTGCTATAGGGGGGGGCCACGAGCAGTACTTC. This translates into CAIGGGHEQYF.

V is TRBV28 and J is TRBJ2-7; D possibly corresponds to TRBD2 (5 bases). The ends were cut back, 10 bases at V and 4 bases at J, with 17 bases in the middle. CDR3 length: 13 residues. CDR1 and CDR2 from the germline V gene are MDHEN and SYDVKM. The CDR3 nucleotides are TGTGCCACCTATGCGGGTGGGGTATACGAGCAGTACTTC. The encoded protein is CATYAGGVYEQYF.

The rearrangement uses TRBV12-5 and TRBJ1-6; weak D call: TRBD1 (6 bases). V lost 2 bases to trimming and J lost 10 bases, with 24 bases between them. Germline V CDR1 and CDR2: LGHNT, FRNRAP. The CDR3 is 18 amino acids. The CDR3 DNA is TGTGCTAGTGGTTTGTCCTATCCGGACAGAAAAGGAAGATCACCCCTCCACTTT. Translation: CASGLSYPDRKGRSPLHF.

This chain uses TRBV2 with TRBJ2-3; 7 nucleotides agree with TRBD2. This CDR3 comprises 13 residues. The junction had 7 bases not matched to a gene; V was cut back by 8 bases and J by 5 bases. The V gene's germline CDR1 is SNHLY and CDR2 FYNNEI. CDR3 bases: TGTGCCAGCGGGACTACCTTAGGAGATACGCAGTATTTT. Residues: CASGTTLGDTQYF.

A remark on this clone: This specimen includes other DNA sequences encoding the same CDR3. CDR3 sequence: CSVDRGGNYGYTF. In DNA, the CDR3 is TGCAGCGTCGACAGGGGCGGAAACTATGGCTACACCTTC. The rearrangement uses TRBV29-1 and TRBJ1-2; 8 bases are a match to TRBD1. Looked up from germline, CDR1 is SQVTM and CDR2 is ANQGSEA. With 6 bases clipped from V and 2 bases from J, the junction kept 5 bases outside the gene matches. The CDR3 has 13 residues. Combining the CDR3 with reference TRBV29-1 and TRBJ1-2 gives the whole variable domain SAVISQKPSRDICQRGTSLTIQCQVDSQVTMMFWYRQQPGQSLTLIATANQGSEATYESGFVIDKFPISRPNLTFSTLTVSNMSPEDSSIYLCSVDRGGNYGYTFGSGTRLTVV.

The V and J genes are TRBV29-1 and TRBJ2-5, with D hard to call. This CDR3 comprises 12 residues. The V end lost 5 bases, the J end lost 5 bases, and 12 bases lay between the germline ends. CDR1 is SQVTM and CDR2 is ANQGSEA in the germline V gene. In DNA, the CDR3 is TGCAGCGTTTTGGAATCGCGGGAGACCCAGTACTTC. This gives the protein CSVLESRETQYF. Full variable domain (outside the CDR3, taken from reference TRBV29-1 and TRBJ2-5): SAVISQKPSRDICQRGTSLTIQCQVDSQVTMMFWYRQQPGQSLTLIATANQGSEATYESGFVIDKFPISRPNLTFSTLTVSNMSPEDSSIYLCSVLESRETQYFGPGTRLLVL.

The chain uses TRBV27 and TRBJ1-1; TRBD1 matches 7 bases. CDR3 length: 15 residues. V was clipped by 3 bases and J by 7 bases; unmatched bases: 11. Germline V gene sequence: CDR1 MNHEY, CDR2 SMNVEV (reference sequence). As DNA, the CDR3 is TGTGCCAGCAGTTTCCTTTTCGGGACAGCGGTTGAAGCTTTCTTT. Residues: CASSFLFGTAVEAFF.

The CDR3 loop is CASSLAARDLSTDTQYF. For the CDR3, the DNA is TGTGCCAGCAGCTTGGCCGCCCGGGACTTGTCCACAGATACGCAGTATTTT. The rearrangement uses TRBV5-6 and TRBJ2-3; possibly TRBD2 for D (6 bases). This CDR3 has 17 residues. Germline lookup yields CDR1 SGHDT and CDR2 YYEEEE. The V gene lost 0 bases and the J gene lost 2 bases, with 16 bases spanning the gap. Looking up the rest from reference TRBV5-6 and TRBJ2-3 gives the full variable domain: DAGVTQSPTHLIKTRGQQVTLRCSPKSGHDTVSWYQQALGQGPQFIFQYYEEEERQRGNFPDRFSGHQFPNYSSELNVNALLLGDSALYLCASSLAARDLSTDTQYFGPGTRLTVL.

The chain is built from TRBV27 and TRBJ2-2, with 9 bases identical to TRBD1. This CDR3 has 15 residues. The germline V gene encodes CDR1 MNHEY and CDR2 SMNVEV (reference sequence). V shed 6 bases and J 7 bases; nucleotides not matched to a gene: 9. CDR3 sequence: CASRPSTGGHGELFF. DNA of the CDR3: TGTGCCAGCAGACCCTCGACAGGGGGACACGGGGAGCTGTTTTTT.

The CDR3 loop is CASIPLRGTGDNEQFF. As DNA, the CDR3 is TGTGCCAGCATCCCCCTTAGGGGGACAGGGGACAATGAGCAGTTCTTC. The V gene is TRBV28, the J gene TRBJ2-1, with 10 bases aligning to TRBD1. CDR1 is MDHEN, CDR2 SYDVKM, per germline. The CDR3 sequence is 16 residues long. The V segment lost 7 bases and the J segment 5 bases; nucleotides outside the gene matches: 11.

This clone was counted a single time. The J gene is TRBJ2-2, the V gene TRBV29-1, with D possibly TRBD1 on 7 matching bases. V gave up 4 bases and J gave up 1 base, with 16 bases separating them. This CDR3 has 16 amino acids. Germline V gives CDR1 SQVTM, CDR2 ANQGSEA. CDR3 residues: CSVVSPQGGNTGELFF. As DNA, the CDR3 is TGCAGCGTTGTTTCCCCCCAGGGGGGGAACACCGGGGAGCTGTTTTTT.

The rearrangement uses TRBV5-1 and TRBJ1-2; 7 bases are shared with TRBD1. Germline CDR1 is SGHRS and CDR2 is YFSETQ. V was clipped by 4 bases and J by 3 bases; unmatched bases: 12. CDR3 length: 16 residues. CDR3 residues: CASSRGGPVGDYGYTF. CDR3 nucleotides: TGCGCCAGCAGCCGAGGGGGCCCTGTGGGGGACTATGGCTACACCTTC.

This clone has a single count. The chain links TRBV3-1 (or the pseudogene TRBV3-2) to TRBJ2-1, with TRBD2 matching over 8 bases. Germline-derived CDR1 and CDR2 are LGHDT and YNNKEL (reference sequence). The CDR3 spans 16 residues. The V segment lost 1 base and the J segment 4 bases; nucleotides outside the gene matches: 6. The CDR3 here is CASSQGGVAGYNEQFF. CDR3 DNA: TGTGCCAGCAGCCAAGGTGGGGTAGCGGGATACAATGAGCAGTTCTTC.

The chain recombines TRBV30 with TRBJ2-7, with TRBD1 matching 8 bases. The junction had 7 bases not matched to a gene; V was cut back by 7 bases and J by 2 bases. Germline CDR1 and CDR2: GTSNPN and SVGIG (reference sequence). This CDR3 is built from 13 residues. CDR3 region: CALAGTGAYEQYF. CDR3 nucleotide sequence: TGTGCCTTGGCCGGGACAGGAGCCTACGAGCAGTACTTC.

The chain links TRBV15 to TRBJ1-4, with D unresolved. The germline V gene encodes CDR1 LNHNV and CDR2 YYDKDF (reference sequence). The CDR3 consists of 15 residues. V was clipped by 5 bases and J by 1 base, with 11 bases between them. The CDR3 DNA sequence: TGTGCCACCAGCGGTCGCCTAGGAACTAATGAAAAACTGTTTTTT. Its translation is CATSGRLGTNEKLFF.